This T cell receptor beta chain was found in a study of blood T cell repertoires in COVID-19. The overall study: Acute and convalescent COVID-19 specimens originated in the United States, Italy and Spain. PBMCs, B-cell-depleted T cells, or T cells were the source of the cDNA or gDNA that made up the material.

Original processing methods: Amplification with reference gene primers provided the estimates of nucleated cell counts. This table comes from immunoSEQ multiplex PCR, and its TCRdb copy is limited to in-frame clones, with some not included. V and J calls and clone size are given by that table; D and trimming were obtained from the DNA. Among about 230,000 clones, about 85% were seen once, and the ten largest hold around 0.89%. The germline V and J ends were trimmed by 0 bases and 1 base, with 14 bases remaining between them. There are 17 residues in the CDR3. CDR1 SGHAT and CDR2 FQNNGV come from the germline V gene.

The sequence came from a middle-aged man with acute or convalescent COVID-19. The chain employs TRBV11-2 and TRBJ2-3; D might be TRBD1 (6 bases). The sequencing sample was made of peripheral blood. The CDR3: CASSLDIGAGGTDTQYF. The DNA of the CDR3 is TGTGCCAGCAGCTTAGATATAGGGGCAGGGGGCACAGATACGCAGTATTTT.